Presented here are 16 T cell receptor beta chains from one specimen sequenced in a study of T cells after yellow fever vaccination. TCRdb independently ran MiXCR on the 5' RACE reads; one entry per CDR3 protein. The repertoire has about 300,000 distinct CDR3 sequences, around 7% of them found once; the top ten carry around 17%. Sequencing was performed on PBMCs, taken around 45 days after the first yellow fever vaccination. These receptors all come from a man younger than 35 who received the YFV17D yellow fever vaccine.

This rearrangement joins TRBV6-1 to TRBJ2-1; perhaps TRBD2 as D (5 bases). V gave up 0 bases and J gave up 7 bases, with 7 bases separating them. The CDR3 is 13 amino acids. Per germline, CDR1 MNHNS and CDR2 SASEGT. The CDR3 sequence is CASSEARGNEQFF. The CDR3 DNA is TGTGCCAGCAGTGAAGCCCGCGGGAATGAGCAGTTCTTC.

The genes are TRBV20-1 and TRBJ1-4; 7 positions match TRBD1. This CDR3 comprises 16 residues. Germline V gene data show CDR1 as DFQATT and CDR2 as SNEGSKA (reference sequence). V was clipped by 6 bases and J by 8 bases; unmatched bases: 18. CDR3 sequence reads: CSARSGGTVSNEKLFF. In nucleotides, the CDR3 is TGCAGTGCGCGTTCAGGGGGGACAGTCTCAAACGAAAAACTGTTTTTT.

V is TRBV14 and J is TRBJ2-1; tentative D call: TRBD2 (6 bases). Germline assignment: CDR1 SGHDN and CDR2 FVKESK. CDR3 length: 14 amino acids. V was trimmed by 1 base and J by 6 bases, leaving 10 bases between them. CDR3 coding DNA: TGTGCCAGCAGCCAAGTTGCTAGCGCCAATGAGCAGTTCTTC. Translation gives CASSQVASANEQFF.

V and J are TRBV6-2 or TRBV6-3 and TRBJ2-5; D may be TRBD2 (6 bases). From germline, CDR1 is MNHEY and CDR2 SVGEGT. CDR3 length equals 13 residues. V lost 4 bases to trimming and J lost 4 bases, with 10 bases between them. The chain's CDR3 is CASSSGLIETQYF. For the CDR3, the DNA is TGTGCCAGCAGTTCGGGACTTATAGAGACCCAGTACTTC.

The chain is built from TRBV20-1 and TRBJ2-7, with 8 bases identical to TRBD1. The J segment lost 1 base and the V segment lost 6 bases, leaving 11 bases of the junction unmatched. Germline CDR1 is DFQATT and CDR2 is SNEGSKA (reference sequence). This CDR3 has 15 amino acids. The CDR3 loop is CSAAIKGTGSYEQYF. Here the CDR3 DNA reads TGCAGTGCAGCAATCAAAGGGACAGGATCCTACGAGCAGTACTTC.

This clonotype came up many times. This chain links TRBV12-3 or TRBV12-4 with TRBJ2-7, with 9 bases fitting TRBD1. Losses at the gene ends were 1 base for V and 5 bases for J; bases not matched to a gene: 0. CDR3 length: 13 amino acids. The CDR3 DNA sequence: TGTGCCAGCAGTTTAGGGGACAGGGACGAGCAGTACGTC. Translating gives CASSLGDRDEQYV.

The chain links TRBV27 to TRBJ2-4, with D perhaps given as TRBD1 or TRBD2 (5 bases each). CDR1 is MNHEY and CDR2 is SMNVEV in the germline V gene (reference sequence). The CDR3 spans 13 residues. V was pared by 0 bases and J by 8 bases, with 8 bases between. CDR3 bases: TGTGCCAGCAGTTTATCCGGGGCGGACATTCAGTACTTC. Its protein is CASSLSGADIQYF.

This clonotype was observed a few times. This CDR3 reads CASSPYSTKNQPQHF. Written as DNA, the CDR3 is TGTGCCAGCTCTCCGTATAGCACAAAAAATCAGCCCCAGCATTTT. The chain is built from TRBV18 and TRBJ1-5; D is unresolved. The CDR3 is 15 residues long. Trimming pared 6 bases from V and 4 bases from J, leaving 16 bases between. The V gene's germline CDR1 is KGHSH and CDR2 LQKENI.

V usage is TRBV5-1 and J usage is TRBJ1-3; 9 nucleotides agree with TRBD1. The CDR3 totals 14 residues. The V gene end was trimmed by 2 bases and the J gene end by 8 bases; junction bases not matched to a gene: 5. Germline CDR1 SGHRS, CDR2 YFSETQ. The CDR3 here is CASSFGQGFDTIYF. In DNA, the CDR3 is TGCGCCAGCAGCTTCGGACAGGGGTTTGACACCATATATTTT.

V and J are TRBV11-3 and TRBJ1-1; D remains ambiguous. The CDR3 extends over 14 amino acids. The germline CDR1 and CDR2 sequences are SGHNT and YENEEA. Trimming shortened V by 5 bases and J by 0 bases, and 10 bases separated the two germline ends. The CDR3 here is CASSADGLNTEAFF. The CDR3 coding sequence is TGTGCCAGCAGCGCGGACGGCTTGAACACTGAAGCTTTCTTT. Together with reference TRBV11-3 and TRBJ1-1, the CDR3 gives the full variable domain: EAGVVQSPRYKIIEKKQPVAFWCNPISGHNTLYWYLQNLGQGPELLIRYENEEAVDDSQLPKDRFSAERLKGVDSTLKIQPAELGDSAVYLCASSADGLNTEAFFGQGTRLTVV.

In this sample, this clonotype turned up a few times. V and J are TRBV25-1 and TRBJ2-2; 7 nucleotides align to TRBD1. The CDR3 extends over 15 amino acids. Germline V gene data show CDR1 as MGHDK and CDR2 as SYGVNS. Unmatched junction bases numbered 7, after V lost 4 bases and J lost 5 bases. CDR3 nucleotide sequence: TGTGCCAGCAGTGTCAGGGGGTCGAGTACCGGGGAGCTGTTTTTT. It encodes CASSVRGSSTGELFF.

This clonotype came up many times. CDR3 sequence reads: CASSTRAGPYEQYF. The CDR3, as DNA: TGCGCCAGCAGTACCCGAGCGGGCCCCTACGAGCAGTACTTC. This sequence joins TRBV5-1 and TRBJ2-7; weak D call: TRBD2 (6 bases). Trimming took 5 bases from V and 2 from J, leaving 14 bases between them. Germline V gene data show CDR1 as SGHRS and CDR2 as YFSETQ. CDR3 length: 14 amino acids. Full variable domain (missing parts from reference TRBV5-1 and TRBJ2-7): KAGVTQTPRYLIKTRGQQVTLSCSPISGHRSVSWYQQTPGQGLQFLFEYFSETQRNKGNFPGRFSGRQFSNSRSEMNVSTLELGDSALYLCASSTRAGPYEQYFGPGTRLTVT.

This clonotype was seen repeatedly, ten times or more. The chain recombines TRBV23-1 with TRBJ2-7; D gene uncertain. TRBV23-1 is recorded as an ORF, its role being uncertain. V lost 0 bases and J 5 bases, leaving 14 bases between the germline ends. The CDR3 contains 15 residues. The CDR3 here is CASSQSFGLVHEQYV. The CDR3 bases are TGCGCCAGCAGTCAATCGTTCGGGCTCGTCCACGAGCAGTACGTC.

This clonotype has a count of ten or more. The chain employs TRBV7-8 and TRBJ1-2, with D hard to call. Germline V gene data show CDR1 as SGHVS and CDR2 as FQNEAQ. The CDR3 has 11 amino acids. V was trimmed by 3 bases and J by 8 bases, leaving 7 bases between them. CDR3 sequence reads: CASSFGSGYTF. Here the CDR3 DNA reads TGTGCCAGCAGCTTTGGGTCAGGCTACACCTTC.

This clonotype was found a few times. The genes are TRBV4-2 and TRBJ2-2, with 9 bases aligning to TRBD1. V was pared by 2 bases and J by 2 bases, with 6 bases of the junction left unmatched. Germline loops: CDR1 LGHNA, CDR2 YNFKEQ. The length of the CDR3 is 17 residues. The DNA for the CDR3 is TGTGCCAGCAGCCAACTGGGACAGGGTAGAAACACCGGGGAGCTGTTTTTT. Translation gives CASSQLGQGRNTGELFF.

V gene TRBV24-1 combines with J gene TRBJ2-3; 7 bases are shared with TRBD1. Germline V lookup: CDR1 KGHDR, CDR2 SFDVKD. V lost 2 bases and J lost 4; bases outside the gene matches: 5. The CDR3 totals 15 residues. CDR3 sequence: CATSDSLTGADTQYF. CDR3 sequence (DNA): TGTGCCACCAGTGATTCCTTAACAGGGGCAGATACGCAGTATTTT.